The 7 T cell receptor beta chains listed next were all sequenced from one sample in a study of shared clonotypes between healthy human individuals. The data were produced by immunoSEQ multiplex PCR, yet TCRdb's version contains in-frame clones alone and is incomplete. The sample shows 400,000 to 550,000 clones, 79% of them seen only once. The sample was PBMCs. Receptors originate from a middle-aged woman in good health. Some clones in this sample may be carry-over from other donors' samples.

The V and J genes are TRBV5-1 and TRBJ2-1; no definite D call. From germline, CDR1 is SGHRS and CDR2 YFSETQ. The CDR3 totals 16 residues. Trimming removed 3 bases from V and 6 bases from J, with 19 bases in between. The CDR3 DNA reads as TGCGCCAGCAGCTCCCCCCAATTATTACAGATCAATGAGCAGTTCTTC. This encodes CASSSPQLLQINEQFF.

This clone was detected a few times. J is TRBJ2-7 and V is TRBV2; 10 positions match TRBD2. Germline V gives CDR1 SNHLY, CDR2 FYNNEI. V lost 7 bases to trimming and J lost 6 bases; unmatched junction nucleotides: 3. The CDR3 contains 12 residues. For the CDR3, the DNA is TGTGCCAGCAAGGGACTAGCGCTCGAGCAGTACTTC. It codes for CASKGLALEQYF.

This clone has only a few counts. This chain connects TRBV28 to TRBJ2-1, with D unresolved. The CDR3 is made up of 13 amino acids. Trimming shortened V by 1 base and J by 10 bases, and 11 bases separated the two germline ends. The germline CDR1 and CDR2 sequences are MDHEN and SYDVKM. The CDR3 DNA reads as TGTGCCAGCAGTTTATTTGGGTCCGGGGAGCAGTTCTTC. It is translated as CASSLFGSGEQFF.

CDR3: CASSPPSKVQQFF. CDR3 DNA sequence: TGTGCCAGCTCACCACCGTCGAAGGTCCAGCAGTTCTTC. The V call is TRBV18, the J call TRBJ2-1, with no clear D. Germline V gives CDR1 KGHSH, CDR2 LQKENI. Trimming left V 0 bases short and J 11 bases short, with 11 bases between. CDR3 length equals 13 residues.

The chain uses TRBV28 and TRBJ2-7; D unclear. There are 12 residues in the CDR3. The germline V gene has CDR1 MDHEN and CDR2 SYDVKM. V dropped 5 bases and J dropped 1 base, with 6 bases sitting between them. For the CDR3, the DNA is TGTGCCAGCAGTGCTGGGTCCTACGAGCAGTACTTC. Its protein is CASSAGSYEQYF.

This sequence joins TRBV5-4 and TRBJ2-7, with 8 bases aligning to TRBD2. Germline CDR1 is SGHNT and CDR2 is YYREEE (reference sequence). The CDR3 length is 15 residues. V dropped 0 bases and J dropped 3; count of bases not matched to a gene: 5. The CDR3 DNA reads as TGTGCCAGCAGCTTGGATTCCGGGAGGGGCTACGAGCAGTACTTC. Residues: CASSLDSGRGYEQYF.

On this clone: This may be a read error, as it is one base from a much larger clone. The missing conserved phenylalanine or tryptophan at the end of this CDR3 makes a read error likely. This chain links TRBV5-1 with TRBJ2-7, with 7 bases identical to TRBD1. Trimming removed 3 bases from V and 4 bases from J; junction bases left unmatched: 4. Germline values: CDR1 SGHRS, CDR2 YFSETQ. The CDR3 is 13 amino acids. CDR3 in amino acids: CASSSSGGYEQYL. The DNA for the CDR3 is TGCGCCAGCAGCTCTTCAGGGGGTTACGAGCAGTACCTC.